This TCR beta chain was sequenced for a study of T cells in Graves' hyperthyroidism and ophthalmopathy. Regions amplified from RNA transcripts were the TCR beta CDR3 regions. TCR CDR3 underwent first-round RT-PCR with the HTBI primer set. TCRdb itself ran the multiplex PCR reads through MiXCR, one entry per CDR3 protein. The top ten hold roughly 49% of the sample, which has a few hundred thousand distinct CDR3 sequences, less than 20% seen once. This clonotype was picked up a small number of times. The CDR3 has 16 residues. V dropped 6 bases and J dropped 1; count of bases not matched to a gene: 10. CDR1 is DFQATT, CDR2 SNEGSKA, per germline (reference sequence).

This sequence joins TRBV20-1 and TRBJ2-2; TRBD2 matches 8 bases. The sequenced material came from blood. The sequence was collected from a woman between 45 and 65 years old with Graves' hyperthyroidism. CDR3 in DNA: TGCAGTGCGCCCACCGAGGGACTAGTGAACACCGGGGAGCTGTTTTTT. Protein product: CSAPTEGLVNTGELFF.